These 10 T cell receptor beta chains share one sample of origin, sequenced in a study of blood T cell repertoires in COVID-19. Clones were read by immunoSEQ multiplex PCR, and TCRdb kept only the in-frame ones, dropping some. The sample has 150,000 to 180,000 clones; about 85% are singletons. Specimen: peripheral blood. The receptors originated from a man aged 55 to 70 with COVID-19, enrolled during active disease.

The chain joins TRBV19 to TRBJ1-1; weak D call: TRBD1 (5 bases). The CDR3 covers 14 residues. Germline CDR1 LNHDA, CDR2 SQIVND (reference sequence). Trimming took off 3 bases at V and 0 bases at J, with 8 bases between the two ends. The DNA for the CDR3 is TGTGCCAGTAGTATGACAGCTATGAACACTGAAGCTTTCTTT. Translating it yields CASSMTAMNTEAFF.

This clone showed up just a few times. V gene TRBV21-1 combines with J gene TRBJ1-1; the D segment call TRBD1 is taken from the table without a DNA check. TRBV21-1 is given as a pseudogene. There are 14 residues in the CDR3. DNA for the CDR3: TGTGCCAGCAGCACTGGCAGGGGGAACACTGAAGCTTTCTTT. It yields the protein CASSTGRGNTEAFF.

J is TRBJ1-2 and V is TRBV28; 10 bases agree with TRBD1. The V gene's germline CDR1 is MDHEN and CDR2 SYDVKM. The ends lost 5 bases at V and 8 bases at J; junction bases unmatched: 5. The CDR3 loop spans 13 amino acids. CDR3 coding DNA: TGTGCCAGCAGTACGACAGGGGGCTTCGGCTACACCTTC. It is translated as CASSTTGGFGYTF.

V is TRBV7-9 and J is TRBJ1-4; TRBD1 matches at 9 bases. J was trimmed by 3 bases and V by 5 bases; bases with no gene match: 7. The CDR3 extends over 16 amino acids. Germline-derived CDR1 and CDR2 are SEHNR and FQNEAQ (reference sequence). CDR3 sequence (DNA): TGTGCCAGCAGCGTCGGACAGGGGTCATCTAATGAAAAACTGTTTTTT. Its translation is CASSVGQGSSNEKLFF.

The CDR3 coding sequence is TGCAGCGTTGTGCAGTTCACTGAAGCTTTCTTT. It yields the protein CSVVQFTEAFF. This chain connects TRBV29-1 to TRBJ1-1; D is uncertain. The CDR3 consists of 11 residues. Germline loops: CDR1 SQVTM, CDR2 ANQGSEA. V dropped 4 bases and J dropped 4 bases, with 7 bases sitting between them.

V is TRBV11-2 and J is TRBJ2-7, with D tentatively TRBD1 (5 bases). The germline V gene has CDR1 SGHAT and CDR2 FQNNGV. V lost 5 bases, J lost 0 bases, and 14 bases lay in between. There are 15 residues in the CDR3. The CDR3 DNA reads as TGTGCCAGCAGCCTAACGGACAAACGCTCCTACGAGCAGTACTTC. Residues: CASSLTDKRSYEQYF.

This chain uses TRBV9 with TRBJ1-1, with 7 bases that match TRBD1. Unmatched junction bases numbered 11, after V lost 0 bases and J lost 0 bases. Germline CDR1 is SGDLS and CDR2 is YYNGEE. This CDR3 contains 18 residues. CDR3 nucleotide sequence: TGTGCCAGCAGCGTAGAGCCTGGGGGACAGACAATGAACACTGAAGCTTTCTTT. This encodes CASSVEPGGQTMNTEAFF.

J is TRBJ1-2 and V is TRBV29-1; D call uncertain. This CDR3 has 14 amino acids. Deletions cut 4 bases from V and 1 base from J, with 13 bases between. Germline assignment: CDR1 SQVTM and CDR2 ANQGSEA. CDR3 coding DNA: TGCAGCGTTGGGGAGGAGAATTATAACTATGGCTACACCTTC. Its translation: CSVGEENYNYGYTF.

For the CDR3, the DNA is TGTGCCAGCAGCCAGCCGGGACAGGGGGCGTTTGAGCAGTTCTTC. It translates to CASSQPGQGAFEQFF. V usage is TRBV4-2 and J usage is TRBJ2-1, with 12 bases that match TRBD1. The germline CDR1 and CDR2 sequences are LGHNA and YNFKEQ. Trimming took 3 bases from V and 9 from J; bases not matched to a gene: 6. There are 15 residues in the CDR3.

V usage is TRBV12-3 or TRBV12-4 and J usage is TRBJ2-5; perhaps TRBD1 as D (5 bases). Trimming stripped 7 bases from V and 5 bases from J, with 14 bases between. This CDR3 is built from 13 residues. Here the CDR3 DNA reads TGTGCCAGCACTAGGCAGGGTGTCGAGACCCAGTACTTC. Translated, it gives CASTRQGVETQYF.